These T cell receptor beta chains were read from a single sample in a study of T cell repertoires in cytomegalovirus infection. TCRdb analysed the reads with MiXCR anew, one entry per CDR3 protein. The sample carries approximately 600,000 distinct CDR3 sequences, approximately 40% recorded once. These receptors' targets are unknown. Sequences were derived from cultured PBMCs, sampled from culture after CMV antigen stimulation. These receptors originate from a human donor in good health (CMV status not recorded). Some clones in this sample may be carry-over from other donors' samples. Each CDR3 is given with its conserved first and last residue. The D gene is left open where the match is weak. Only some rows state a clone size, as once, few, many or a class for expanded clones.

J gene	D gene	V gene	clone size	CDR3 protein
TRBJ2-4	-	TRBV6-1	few	CASSEGVPNIQYF
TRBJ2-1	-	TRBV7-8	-	CASSLRGSVTAAVNEQFF
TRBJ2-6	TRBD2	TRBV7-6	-	CASSFTSAGANVLTF
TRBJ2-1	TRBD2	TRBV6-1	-	CASSTHQRERQFF
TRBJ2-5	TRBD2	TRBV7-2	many	CASSLMGGETQYF
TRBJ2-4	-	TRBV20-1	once	CSARTILNIQYF
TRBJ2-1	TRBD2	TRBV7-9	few	CASSPAVGSGGAGYNEQFF
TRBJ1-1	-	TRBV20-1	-	CSARRMANTEAFF
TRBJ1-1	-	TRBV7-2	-	CASSLYLDTEAFF
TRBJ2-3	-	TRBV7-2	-	CASSFSQGGDTQYF
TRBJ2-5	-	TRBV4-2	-	CASSQGPDETQYF
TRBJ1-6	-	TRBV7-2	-	CASSPSVGSYNSPLHF
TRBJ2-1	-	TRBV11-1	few	CASSLVDNEQFF
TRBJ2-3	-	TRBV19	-	CASSQPPSTDTQYF
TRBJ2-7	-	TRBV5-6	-	CASSTDQWTGGEQYF
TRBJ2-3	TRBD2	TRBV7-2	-	CANSTGVVAGNTDTQYF
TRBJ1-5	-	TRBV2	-	CASSSGTPVGNQPQHF
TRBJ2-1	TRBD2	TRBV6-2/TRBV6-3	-	CASPLGTSGSPRFCNEQFF
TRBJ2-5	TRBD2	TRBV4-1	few	CASSHDQASGGQETQYF
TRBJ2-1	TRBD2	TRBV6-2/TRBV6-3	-	CASSSPLAGDYNEQFF
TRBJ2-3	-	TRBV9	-	CASSVGAITDTQYF
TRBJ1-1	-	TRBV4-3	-	CASSQAWEGRGNTEAFF
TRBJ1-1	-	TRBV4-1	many	CASSQVRSEAFF
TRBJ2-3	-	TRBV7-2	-	CASRTGLGTDTQYF
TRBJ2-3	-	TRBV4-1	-	CASSQLEFSTDTQYF
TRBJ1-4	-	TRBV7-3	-	CASSFSATNEKLFF